Shown below are 17 T cell receptor beta chains from a single sample sequenced in a study of cytomegalovirus exposure and HLA in healthy donors. PCR involved 60 Vbeta and 13 Jbeta primers. Using immunoSEQ multiplex PCR, the repertoire was profiled, and TCRdb retains in-frame clones only, with some absent. The data show approximately 140,000 clones, around four fifths seen once. Input material: PBMCs. These receptors all come from a woman in her thirties or forties in good health and CMV-seropositive.

The chain is built from TRBV5-4 and TRBJ1-4; D is unclear. Germline values: CDR1 SGHNT, CDR2 YYREEE (reference sequence). V was pared by 2 bases and J by 3 bases, with 14 bases between. This CDR3 spans 16 amino acids. CDR3 nucleotide sequence: TGTGCCAGCAGCTTATGGCCATTCCGGGCTAATGAAAAACTGTTTTTT. Its protein product is CASSLWPFRANEKLFF.

As regards this clone: Sequence at one end of the junction differs from germline and may be a read error. The CDR3 bases are TGTGCCAGCAGCCGATCCGACAGGGAGCGCCGAGAAGGTTTCTTT. This translates into CASSRSDRERREGFF. This chain uses TRBV28 with TRBJ1-1, with 7 positions matching TRBD1. The CDR3 is 15 residues long. CDR1 MDHEN and CDR2 SYDVKM come from the germline V gene.

The chain joins TRBV2 to TRBJ1-1, with D unresolved. The CDR3 covers 13 residues. Trimming left V 6 bases short and J 4 bases short, with 12 bases between. Germline V gives CDR1 SNHLY, CDR2 FYNNEI. In DNA form, the CDR3 reads TGTGCCAGCAGCACAGACATGTTCACTGAAGCTTTCTTT. Its protein is CASSTDMFTEAFF.

V and J are TRBV7-3 and TRBJ1-1; 10 positions match TRBD1. The CDR3 spans 16 residues. Germline V CDR1 and CDR2: SGHTA, FQGTGA. Losses at the gene ends were 5 bases for V and 6 bases for J; bases not matched to a gene: 12. The CDR3: CASSPTGGSLLSEAFF. CDR3 in DNA: TGTGCCAGCAGCCCGACAGGGGGCTCATTATTATCTGAAGCTTTCTTT.

V and J are TRBV27 and TRBJ2-4; 11 bases fit TRBD1. The CDR3 is 15 residues long. Germline V CDR1 and CDR2: MNHEY, SMNVEV (reference sequence). V lost 8 bases, J lost 0 bases, and 3 bases stayed unmatched. The CDR3 region has the DNA TGTGCCAGCTGGGGACAGGGGGTAGCCAAAAACATTCAGTACTTC. It specifies CASWGQGVAKNIQYF.

A note on this clone: Germline and junction disagree at one end, which may indicate a read error. The J gene is TRBJ2-7, the V gene TRBV7-9, with 7 positions matching TRBD1. CDR1 and CDR2 (germline): SEHNR, FQNEAQ (reference sequence). CDR3 length: 14 amino acids. The CDR3 nucleotides are TGTGCCAGCAGCTTAGGACAGGGTTCCTCCGAGCAGTACTTC. As protein: CASSLGQGSSEQYF. The whole variable domain, filled in from reference TRBV7-9 and TRBJ2-7, reads DTGVSQNPRHKITKRGQNVTFRCDPISEHNRLYWYRQTLGQGPEFLTYFQNEAQLEKSRLLSDRFSAERPKGSFSTLEIQRTEQGDSAMYLCASSLGQGSSEQYFGPGTRLTVT.

In the case of this clone: The sample contains more than one DNA sequence encoding this CDR3. The V call is TRBV29-1, the J call TRBJ2-7; 8 positions match TRBD1. This CDR3 region has 14 residues. Germline V gives CDR1 SQVTM, CDR2 ANQGSEA. V shed 3 bases, J shed 1 base, and the junction held 5 bases outside the gene matches. As DNA, the CDR3 is TGCAGCGTTGAGGGGACAGGCTGGTCCTACGAGCAGTACTTC. Translation: CSVEGTGWSYEQYF.

The chain links TRBV4-2 to TRBJ2-3; 8 nucleotides match TRBD2. The V and J ends lost 1 base and 0 bases, in that order; junction bases with no gene match: 6. The CDR3 sequence is 17 residues long. From germline, CDR1 is LGHNA and CDR2 YNFKEQ. The CDR3 is CASSQGKGGRSTDTQYF. CDR3 DNA sequence: TGTGCCAGCAGCCAAGGCAAAGGCGGGAGGAGCACAGATACGCAGTATTTT.

J is TRBJ2-7 and V is TRBV28, with 9 bases matching TRBD2. The CDR3 has 12 amino acids. Germline V lookup: CDR1 MDHEN, CDR2 SYDVKM. V was clipped by 6 bases and J by 3 bases; unmatched bases: 0. The CDR3 protein is CASRREGYEQYF. CDR3 coding DNA: TGTGCCAGCAGGCGGGAGGGCTACGAGCAGTACTTC.

The chain is built from TRBV9 and TRBJ2-3, with D maybe TRBD2 (7 bases). The ends were cut back, 0 bases at V and 2 bases at J, with 13 bases in the middle. Germline CDR1 is SGDLS and CDR2 is YYNGEE. This CDR3 has 16 residues. CDR3 bases: TGTGCCAGCAGCGTAGTTGGGGGGGCTCACACAGATACGCAGTATTTT. This sequence encodes CASSVVGGAHTDTQYF. Supplemented by reference TRBV9 and TRBJ2-3, the full variable domain reads DSGVTQTPKHLITATGQRVTLRCSPRSGDLSVYWYQQSLDQGLQFLIQYYNGEERAKGNILERFSAQQFPDLHSELNLSSLELGDSALYFCASSVVGGAHTDTQYFGPGTRLTVL.

This chain connects TRBV7-8 to TRBJ2-1; D perhaps matches TRBD1 (5 bases). CDR3 size: 14 residues. V was shortened by 5 bases and J by 8 bases, with 16 bases between the two germline ends. Germline CDR1 is SGHVS and CDR2 is FQNEAQ. The CDR3 DNA follows: TGTGCCAGCAGCCCCTCCTGGCAGGGCGATGAGCAGTTCTTC. Its translation is CASSPSWQGDEQFF.

CDR3 nucleotides: TGTGCCAGCAGCCCGATGGGGGGACAGGGGGCGGACATTCAGTACTTC. This encodes CASSPMGGQGADIQYF. V and J are TRBV7-9 and TRBJ2-4; 12 bases line up with TRBD1. This CDR3 contains 16 residues. Trimming at V came to 5 bases and at J to 8 bases, leaving 10 bases not matched to a gene. Looked up from germline, CDR1 is SEHNR and CDR2 is FQNEAQ (reference sequence).

The CDR3 bases are TGTGCCAGCAGTTGGCGGGGGGTAGATACGCAGTATTTT. As protein: CASSWRGVDTQYF. V and J are TRBV6-5 and TRBJ2-3; 8 bases fit TRBD2. The J segment lost 5 bases and the V segment lost 4 bases, leaving 2 bases of the junction unmatched. The CDR3 runs 13 residues. Germline-derived CDR1 and CDR2 are MNHEY and SVGAGI.

The V and J genes are TRBV28 and TRBJ2-1, with unresolved D. CDR1 is MDHEN and CDR2 is SYDVKM in the germline V gene. The CDR3 spans 13 residues. The V end lost 5 bases, the J end lost 4 bases, and 9 bases lay between the germline ends. CDR3 bases: TGTGCCAGCAGTCCACACGTATACAATGAGCAGTTCTTC. This codes for CASSPHVYNEQFF. The variable domain in full, completed from reference TRBV28 and TRBJ2-1, reads DVKVTQSSRYLVKRTGEKVFLECVQDMDHENMFWYRQDPGLGLRLIYFSYDVKMKEKGDIPEGYSVSREKKERFSLILESASTNQTSMYLCASSPHVYNEQFFGPGTRLTVL.

The chain couples TRBV9 to TRBJ2-1; 10 bases map to TRBD2. The V and J ends lost 4 bases and 3 bases, in that order; junction bases with no gene match: 10. The CDR3 covers 17 residues. In germline, CDR1 is SGDLS, CDR2 YYNGEE. The CDR3 reads CASSFGASGSIYNEQFF. The CDR3 DNA sequence: TGTGCCAGCAGCTTCGGGGCTAGCGGGAGCATCTACAATGAGCAGTTCTTC.

This chain links TRBV4-2 with TRBJ2-7; 9 nucleotides agree with TRBD1. The J segment lost 4 bases and the V segment lost 4 bases, leaving 5 bases of the junction unmatched. This CDR3 contains 14 residues. CDR1 LGHNA and CDR2 YNFKEQ come from the germline V gene. CDR3 in amino acids: CASSPGQGTYEQYF. As DNA, the CDR3 is TGTGCCAGCAGCCCCGGACAGGGGACGTACGAGCAGTACTTC.

V usage is TRBV9 and J usage is TRBJ2-2; D is undetermined. V shed 4 bases and J shed 0 bases, with 13 bases lying between them. This CDR3 has 16 residues. CDR1 is SGDLS and CDR2 is YYNGEE in the germline V gene. This CDR3 is CASSQGLQSNTGELFF. Written as DNA, the CDR3 is TGTGCCAGCAGCCAAGGCTTACAGTCGAACACCGGGGAGCTGTTTTTT.